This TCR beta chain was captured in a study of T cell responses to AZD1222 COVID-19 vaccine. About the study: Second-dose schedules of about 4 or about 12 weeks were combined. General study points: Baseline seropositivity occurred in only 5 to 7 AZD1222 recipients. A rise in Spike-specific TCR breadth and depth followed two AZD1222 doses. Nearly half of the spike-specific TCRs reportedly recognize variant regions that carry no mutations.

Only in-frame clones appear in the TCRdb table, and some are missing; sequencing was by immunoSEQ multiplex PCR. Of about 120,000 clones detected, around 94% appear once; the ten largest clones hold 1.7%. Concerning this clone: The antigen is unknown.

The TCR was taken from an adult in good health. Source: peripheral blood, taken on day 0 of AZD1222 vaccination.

CDR3 nucleotide sequence: TGCGCCAGCAGGGGGGCTTCGAACACCGGGGAGCTGTTTTTT. Translating gives CASRGASNTGELFF. The chain is built from TRBV4-3 and TRBJ2-2, with a tentative D call TRBD1 (6 bases). Deletions cut 6 bases from V and 0 bases from J, with 8 bases between. This CDR3 has 14 residues. The V gene's germline CDR1 is LGHNA and CDR2 YSLEER.